This T cell receptor (beta chain) came from a study of glioma-infiltrating T cells after dendritic cell vaccination. Notes on the study in general: Survival was not directly related to TCR clonality in these patients.

Notes on this clone: Its antigen is as yet unknown.

The CDR3 is 14 amino acids. V was shortened by 3 bases and J by 9 bases, with 12 bases between the two germline ends. Germline lookup yields CDR1 SGHDN and CDR2 FVKESK. The primer mix had 60 V beta and 13 J beta primers. The method was immunoSEQ multiplex PCR; TCRdb's version includes in-frame clones alone and lacks a portion of them. Found here are about 58,000 clones, about four fifths of them singletons; the top ten hold approximately 14%. Time point denoted: after dendritic cell vaccination, including at tumor progression/relapse. Isocitrate dehydrogenase mutation was absent in all glioblastoma patients. Before vaccination, two weeks after the third vaccination, and at progression, PBMC were collected.

The TCR was taken from a human donor with glioblastoma. The rearrangement links TRBV14 to TRBJ1-6, with D hard to call. Specimen: blood, collected after dendritic cell vaccination. Here the CDR3 DNA reads TGTGCCAGCAGCCACCGGACTCTTCGTTCACCCCTCCACTTT. Residues: CASSHRTLRSPLHF.